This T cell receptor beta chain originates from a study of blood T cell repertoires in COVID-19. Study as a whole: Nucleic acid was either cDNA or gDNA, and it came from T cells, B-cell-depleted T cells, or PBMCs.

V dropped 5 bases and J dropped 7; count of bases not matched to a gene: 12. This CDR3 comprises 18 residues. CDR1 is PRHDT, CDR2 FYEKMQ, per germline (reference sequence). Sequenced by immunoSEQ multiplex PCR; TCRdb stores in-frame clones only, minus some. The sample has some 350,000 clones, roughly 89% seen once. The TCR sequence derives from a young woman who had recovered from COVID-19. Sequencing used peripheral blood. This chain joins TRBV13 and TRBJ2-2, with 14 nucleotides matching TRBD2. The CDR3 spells CASSPRGLAGVEGGELFF. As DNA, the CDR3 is TGTGCCAGCAGCCCTAGGGGACTAGCGGGAGTTGAAGGCGGGGAGCTGTTTTTT.